The 20 T cell receptor beta chains below come from one sample, sequenced in a study of human T cells and chemical hapten exposure. TCRdb reprocessed the 5' RACE reads via MiXCR and lists one record per CDR3 protein. This table holds 95,000 to 120,000 distinct CDR3 sequences, approximately 20% found once. Total RNA was isolated from whole blood that had not been fractionated. The receptors stem from a human donor in good health.

This clonotype has at least ten counts. V gene TRBV7-9 combines with J gene TRBJ1-1; D may be TRBD1 (5 bases). This CDR3 is built from 14 residues. V dropped 5 bases and J dropped 4 bases, with 14 bases sitting between them. Germline CDR1 and CDR2: SEHNR and FQNEAQ (reference sequence). This chain's CDR3 is CASSRREGVTEAFF. CDR3 sequence (DNA): TGTGCCAGCAGCAGAAGAGAAGGGGTCACTGAAGCTTTCTTT.

This chain uses TRBV11-2 with TRBJ2-7; weak D call: TRBD2 (5 bases). The CDR3 has 15 amino acids. Trimming left V 3 bases short and J 1 base short, with 13 bases between. The germline V gene has CDR1 SGHAT and CDR2 FQNNGV. CDR3 residues: CASSLTRAVSYEQYF. The DNA of the CDR3 is TGTGCCAGCAGCTTGACGAGGGCAGTGTCCTACGAGCAGTACTTC. The variable domain in full, with the rest retrieved from reference TRBV11-2 and TRBJ2-7, is EAGVAQSPRYKIIEKRQSVAFWCNPISGHATLYWYQQILGQGPKLLIQFQNNGVVDDSQLPKDRFSAERLKGVDSTLKIQPAKLEDSAVYLCASSLTRAVSYEQYFGPGTRLTVT.

The chain couples TRBV27 to TRBJ2-7, with 12 positions matching TRBD1. From germline, CDR1 is MNHEY and CDR2 SMNVEV (reference sequence). This CDR3 is built from 14 residues. J gave up 7 bases and V 7 bases, and 8 bases lay outside the gene matches. The CDR3 DNA reads TGTGCCAGCAAATCCCGGGACAGGGGGCATGAGCAGTACTTC. Translating it yields CASKSRDRGHEQYF.

This clonotype was observed a handful of times. The chain is built from TRBV13 and TRBJ2-7; 7 positions agree with TRBD2. CDR1 PRHDT and CDR2 FYEKMQ come from the germline V gene (reference sequence). The CDR3 is 15 amino acids. Trimming took 4 bases from V and 4 from J; bases not matched to a gene: 10. The CDR3 protein is CASSSNSGRGYEQYF. The DNA for the CDR3 is TGTGCCAGCAGCTCGAATAGCGGGCGGGGATACGAGCAGTACTTC.

This rearrangement joins TRBV24-1 to TRBJ1-2; D is perhaps TRBD1 (6 bases). From germline, CDR1 is KGHDR and CDR2 SFDVKD. The CDR3 has 14 residues. Trimming cost V 11 bases and J 0 bases, with 15 bases left between them. CDR3 bases: TGTGCCAACTGGACAGCCACCTCTAACTATGGCTACACCTTC. Translating it yields CANWTATSNYGYTF.

This clonotype was observed a few times. CDR3 nucleotide sequence: TGTGCCAGCAGCTTGGACCGGGCACGGGAAAAGACAGATACGCAGTATTTT. It codes for CASSLDRAREKTDTQYF. The chain links TRBV5-4 to TRBJ2-3; tentative D call: TRBD2 (5 bases). Trimming removed 0 bases at V and 3 bases at J, with 17 bases between. The length of the CDR3 is 17 residues. CDR1 and CDR2 from the germline V gene are SGHNT and YYREEE (reference sequence).

The chain uses TRBV7-2 and TRBJ2-1; D is unresolved. The germline V gene has CDR1 SGHTA and CDR2 FQGNSA. V shed 4 bases and J shed 8 bases, with 12 bases lying between them. The CDR3 is made up of 13 amino acids. Here the CDR3 DNA reads TGTGCCAGCAGCTCCAAAGGCTCTGATGAGCAGTTCTTC. Translation: CASSSKGSDEQFF.

The chain has TRBV6-5 and TRBJ2-7; no clear D. Germline CDR1 is MNHEY and CDR2 is SVGAGI. The germline V and J ends were trimmed by 4 bases and 1 base, with 11 bases remaining between them. The CDR3 is made up of 14 amino acids. CDR3 sequence (DNA): TGTGCCAGCAGTTTCATAGTTGGGTCCTACGAGCAGTACTTC. Its translation is CASSFIVGSYEQYF.

V gene TRBV12-3 or TRBV12-4 combines with J gene TRBJ2-7; no clear D. The CDR3 has 16 amino acids. The V end was cut by 5 bases, the J end by 2 bases, with 19 bases between. CDR3 loop: CASSNEEDAPTYEQYF. The CDR3, as DNA: TGTGCCAGCAGTAACGAAGAGGACGCCCCAACCTACGAGCAGTACTTC.

This clonotype came up a few times. The gene calls are TRBV7-8 and TRBJ2-3; TRBD1 might be the D (6 bases). The V gene lost 1 base and the J gene lost 0 bases, with 23 bases spanning the gap. Germline V gene lookup returns CDR1 SGHVS and CDR2 FQNEAQ. The CDR3 contains 20 residues. CDR3 sequence: CASSLDPTGTYCPSTDTQYF. The CDR3 DNA sequence: TGTGCCAGCAGCTTAGATCCAACCGGGACATACTGTCCTAGCACAGATACGCAGTATTTT.

The CDR3 sequence is CATSDLPQNGQYF. In DNA, the CDR3 is TGTGCCACCAGTGATTTGCCCCAGAATGGGCAGTATTTT. The rearrangement joins TRBV24-1 to TRBJ2-3; no firm D call. The V end lost 0 bases, the J end lost 11 bases, and 11 bases lay between the germline ends. Germline V gives CDR1 KGHDR, CDR2 SFDVKD. This CDR3 has 13 residues.

V usage is TRBV11-1 and J usage is TRBJ2-7; D gene uncertain. The V and J ends lost 1 base and 0 bases respectively, with 10 bases between them. This CDR3 is 15 amino acids long. The germline V gene encodes CDR1 SGHAT and CDR2 FQDESV (reference sequence). The CDR3 reads CASSLEVGSSYEQYF. CDR3 nucleotide sequence: TGTGCCAGCAGCTTAGAGGTAGGAAGCTCCTACGAGCAGTACTTC.

The sample holds a few counts of this clonotype. The V and J genes are TRBV12-3 or TRBV12-4 and TRBJ1-4; D call uncertain. Trimming left V 6 bases short and J 6 bases short, with 5 bases between. This CDR3 is 11 amino acids long. CDR3: CASSPDEKLFF. CDR3 in DNA: TGTGCCAGCAGCCCCGATGAAAAACTGTTTTTT.

This clonotype has more than one count but fewer than ten. CDR3 nucleotides: TGTGCCAGCAGCTTCCCTGGGGGGTTAGCCAAAAACATTCAGTACTTC. This encodes CASSFPGGLAKNIQYF. The chain has TRBV28 and TRBJ2-4, with D perhaps matching TRBD2 (6 bases). V lost 6 bases and J 0 bases, leaving 15 bases between the germline ends. The CDR3 sequence is 16 residues long. CDR1 and CDR2 from the germline V gene are MDHEN and SYDVKM. Looking up the rest from reference TRBV28 and TRBJ2-4 gives the full variable domain: DVKVTQSSRYLVKRTGEKVFLECVQDMDHENMFWYRQDPGLGLRLIYFSYDVKMKEKGDIPEGYSVSREKKERFSLILESASTNQTSMYLCASSFPGGLAKNIQYFGAGTRLSVL.

This clonotype was counted only a few times. The chain recombines TRBV6-6 with TRBJ2-1; D not resolved. The CDR3 is made up of 14 amino acids. Deletions cut 6 bases from V and 8 bases from J, with 17 bases between. Germline V gene lookup returns CDR1 MNHNY and CDR2 SVGAGI (reference sequence). In DNA form, the CDR3 reads TGTGCCAGCAGACCCGACCCCCGTGGAGATGAGCAGTTCTTC. Its translation is CASRPDPRGDEQFF.

This clonotype was counted between two and nine times. The V gene is TRBV29-1, the J gene TRBJ1-2, with 9 bases identical to TRBD1. The germline V gene encodes CDR1 SQVTM and CDR2 ANQGSEA. This CDR3 contains 13 residues. Trimming cost V 5 bases and J 4 bases; bases outside gene matches: 5. The CDR3 sequence: CSVRDRAGYGYTF. The CDR3 DNA reads as TGCAGCGTTCGGGACAGGGCCGGCTATGGCTACACCTTC. Variable domain in full (rest from reference TRBV29-1 and TRBJ1-2): SAVISQKPSRDICQRGTSLTIQCQVDSQVTMMFWYRQQPGQSLTLIATANQGSEATYESGFVIDKFPISRPNLTFSTLTVSNMSPEDSSIYLCSVRDRAGYGYTFGSGTRLTVV.

CDR3 sequence: CASSPRTGQGLSPLHF. CDR3 DNA sequence: TGTGCCAGCAGCCCACGGACTGGACAGGGGCTTTCACCCCTCCACTTT. The rearrangement joins TRBV14 to TRBJ1-6, with 9 positions matching TRBD1. This CDR3 is built from 16 residues. The V segment lost 4 bases and the J segment 9 bases; nucleotides outside the gene matches: 10. Germline CDR1 is SGHDN and CDR2 is FVKESK.

J is TRBJ2-7 and V is TRBV13, with 9 bases that match TRBD2. The germline V gene encodes CDR1 PRHDT and CDR2 FYEKMQ (reference sequence). V lost 8 bases, J lost 0 bases, and 14 bases stayed unmatched. The CDR3 is 17 amino acids. CDR3 bases: TGTGCCAGCTCCATCCGGGCGGGAGGGCCCAACTCCTACGAGCAGTACTTC. Its translation: CASSIRAGGPNSYEQYF.

The sample holds a few counts of this clonotype. The rearrangement joins TRBV20-1 to TRBJ2-3; D is tentatively TRBD1 or TRBD2 (5 bases each). Trimming shortened V by 0 bases and J by 2 bases, and 21 bases separated the two germline ends. The CDR3 sequence is 18 residues long. Looked up from germline, CDR1 is DFQATT and CDR2 is SNEGSKA (reference sequence). CDR3 in DNA: TGCAGTGCTAGAGATGCAAAGGGACCCACACAATCCACAGATACGCAGTATTTT. Residues: CSARDAKGPTQSTDTQYF.

This clonotype was found many times. The rearrangement uses TRBV6-1 and TRBJ1-1; D unresolved. V lost 2 bases to trimming and J lost 8 bases, with 15 bases between them. There are 14 residues in the CDR3. The germline V gene has CDR1 MNHNS and CDR2 SASEGT. CDR3 sequence (DNA): TGTGCCAGCAGTGAAATAAGTCAAGGCAGGGAAGCTTTCTTT. As protein: CASSEISQGREAFF.